This TCR beta chain is from a study of blood T cell repertoires in COVID-19. The CDR3 extends over 16 amino acids. J was trimmed by 3 bases and V by 8 bases; bases with no gene match: 14. The V gene's germline CDR1 is MNHNY and CDR2 SVGAGI (reference sequence). Using immunoSEQ multiplex PCR, the repertoire was profiled, and TCRdb retains in-frame clones only, with some absent. The sample contains about 320,000 clones, around 86% of which appear only once. This sequence originates from a man between 60 and 75 years old who had recovered from COVID-19. Sequencing input: PBMCs or T cells enriched from blood (not recorded which). The genes are TRBV6-6 and TRBJ2-3; TRBD2 matches at 7 bases. The chain's CDR3 is CASGGELGSRTDTQYF. CDR3 sequence (DNA): TGTGCCAGCGGGGGGGAGTTGGGTTCAAGGACAGATACGCAGTATTTT.